What follows are 10 T cell receptor beta chains derived from one specimen sequenced in a study of CD8+CD57+ T cells in acquired aplastic anemia. TCR beta VDJ and CDR3 were profiled, and genomic DNA was the template. TCRdb re-called the reads with MiXCR, one entry per CDR3 protein. The sample contains under 350,000 distinct CDR3 sequences, under 60% of which appear only once. Patients included in sequencing had previously demonstrated CD8+CD57+ cell expansion by flow cytometry. Sequenced material: sorted CD4+, CD8+, or CD8+CD57+ T cells (not recorded which) from PBMCs. These receptors were obtained from a human donor with aplastic anemia.

The rearrangement joins TRBV4-3 to TRBJ2-5; 9 bases are shared with TRBD2. J gave up 4 bases and V 0 bases, and 15 bases lay outside the gene matches. CDR3 length equals 19 residues. Germline V gene sequence: CDR1 LGHNA, CDR2 YSLEER. CDR3 nucleotides: TGCGCCAGCAGCCAAGATTTTCTACGCGGCGGGGGGGCAGCAGAGACCCAGTACTTC. This encodes CASSQDFLRGGGAAETQYF.

In this sample, this clonotype turned up a few times. J is TRBJ2-1 and V is TRBV29-1, with unresolved D. V gave up 4 bases and J gave up 7 bases, with 5 bases separating them. CDR3 length equals 10 residues. Germline V lookup: CDR1 SQVTM, CDR2 ANQGSEA. This CDR3 reads CSVGGNEQFF. The CDR3 DNA reads TGCAGCGTTGGGGGAAATGAGCAGTTCTTC.

The rearrangement joins TRBV19 to TRBJ2-3; the D is unclear. CDR3 length: 16 amino acids. In germline, CDR1 is LNHDA, CDR2 SQIVND (reference sequence). Trimming shortened V by 7 bases and J by 5 bases, and 22 bases separated the two germline ends. The CDR3: CASKVGSHTQGDTQYF. Here the CDR3 DNA reads TGTGCCAGTAAGGTAGGGTCCCACACACAAGGAGATACGCAGTATTTT. Drawing the rest from reference TRBV19 and TRBJ2-3, the complete variable domain is DGGITQSPKYLFRKEGQNVTLSCEQNLNHDAMYWYRQDPGQGLRLIYYSQIVNDFQKGDIAEGYSVSREKKESFPLTVTSAQKNPTAFYLCASKVGSHTQGDTQYFGPGTRLTVL.

This clonotype appeared a single time. CDR3: CASSLESRQEGQPQHF. CDR3 sequence (DNA): TGTGCCAGCAGCTTAGAATCGAGACAAGAGGGTCAGCCCCAGCATTTT. The rearrangement uses TRBV7-8 and TRBJ1-5; D gene unclear. Germline V gene lookup returns CDR1 SGHVS and CDR2 FQNEAQ. Trimming cost V 1 base and J 6 bases, with 16 bases left between them. The CDR3 length is 16 residues.

The chain is built from TRBV11-2 and TRBJ2-2; maybe TRBD1 (6 bases). The CDR3 spans 15 residues. Germline V gene lookup returns CDR1 SGHAT and CDR2 FQNNGV. Trimming shortened V by 3 bases and J by 7 bases, and 15 bases separated the two germline ends. CDR3 loop: CASSLAGTQGGELFF. The CDR3 nucleotides are TGTGCCAGCAGCTTGGCCGGGACACAAGGCGGGGAGCTGTTTTTT.

The CDR3 protein is CASSYRLAGGGGTQYF. CDR3 DNA sequence: TGTGCCAGCAGCTATAGATTAGCAGGAGGGGGAGGGACCCAGTACTTC. V gene TRBV7-2 combines with J gene TRBJ2-5; TRBD1 or TRBD2 may be the D gene (6 bases each). Germline V gene sequence: CDR1 SGHTA, CDR2 FQGNSA. CDR3 length equals 16 residues. V was cut by 4 bases and J by 7 bases, with 22 bases left in between.

This clonotype was observed a handful of times. The chain employs TRBV9 and TRBJ2-1; TRBD1 might be the D (5 bases). CDR1 SGDLS and CDR2 YYNGEE come from the germline V gene. CDR3 size: 14 residues. V lost 4 bases, J lost 8 bases, and 16 bases lay in between. The CDR3 region is CASSYQIGAHEQFF. CDR3 sequence (DNA): TGTGCCAGCAGCTACCAAATAGGGGCTCATGAGCAGTTCTTC.

This clonotype has a handful of counts. The chain couples TRBV7-9 to TRBJ2-3, with D hard to call. The CDR3 extends over 13 amino acids. The germline V gene has CDR1 SEHNR and CDR2 FQNEAQ (reference sequence). The V gene lost 5 bases and the J gene lost 1 base, with 7 bases spanning the gap. The CDR3 nucleotides are TGTGCCAGCAGCCCTCTCCGCACAGATACGCAGTATTTT. Translated: CASSPLRTDTQYF. The entire variable domain, with the rest obtained from reference TRBV7-9 and TRBJ2-3, is as follows: DTGVSQNPRHKITKRGQNVTFRCDPISEHNRLYWYRQTLGQGPEFLTYFQNEAQLEKSRLLSDRFSAERPKGSFSTLEIQRTEQGDSAMYLCASSPLRTDTQYFGPGTRLTVL.

J is TRBJ2-7 and V is TRBV29-1; 7 bases map to TRBD1. CDR1 and CDR2 from the germline V gene are SQVTM and ANQGSEA. The J segment lost 5 bases and the V segment lost 3 bases, leaving 1 base of the junction unmatched. The CDR3 totals 11 residues. CDR3 DNA: TGCAGCGTTGAGACAGGGAACGAGCAGTACTTC. Residues: CSVETGNEQYF.

The chain joins TRBV7-2 to TRBJ1-6; no definite D call. With 4 bases removed from V and 6 bases from J, the gap between germline ends came to 10 bases. Germline loops: CDR1 SGHTA, CDR2 FQGNSA. The CDR3 runs 14 residues. Written as DNA, the CDR3 is TGTGCCAGCAGCTACCTTGACTTTAATTCACCCCTCCACTTT. The encoded protein is CASSYLDFNSPLHF.